The rows below give T cell receptor beta chains drawn from one sample of a study of chemoradiotherapy in HPV16-positive cancers. The data were produced by immunoSEQ multiplex PCR, yet TCRdb's version contains in-frame clones alone and is incomplete. The table includes about 7,800 clones, about 80% detected once. The sample in question was blood, obtained from a patient who underwent chemoradiotherapy. These receptors were obtained from a human donor with HPV-associated anogenital cancer. Each CDR3 is given with its conserved first and last residue. D genes are given only for firm matches. Size values are once, few and many counts, or a class for expanded clones, and some rows have none.

abundance	v_gene	j_gene	len	d_gene	CDR3aa	CDR3nt
.	TRBV7-2	TRBJ1-1	17	TRBD1	CASSSHEGAGLRTEAFF	TGTGCCAGCAGCTCCCACGAGGGGGCAGGGCTTCGCACTGAAGCTTTCTTT
.	TRBV7-9	TRBJ2-2	16	.	CASSLGVDLATGELFF	TGTGCCAGCAGCCTGGGAGTGGACCTGGCCACCGGGGAGCTGTTTTTT
.	TRBV5-6	TRBJ2-7	15	TRBD1	CASSLTGQGSHEQYF	TGTGCCAGCAGCTTAACGGGACAGGGGTCCCACGAGCAGTACTTC
few	TRBV7-9	TRBJ1-4	14	TRBD1	CASSQGQSNEKLFF	TGTGCCAGCAGCCAGGGACAGAGTAATGAAAAACTGTTTTTT
few	TRBV4-2	TRBJ2-2	13	.	CASSQGVGRELFF	TGTGCCAGCAGCCAAGGGGTCGGACGGGAGCTGTTTTTT
once	TRBV19	TRBJ2-1	14	.	CASNTHLSLNEQFF	TGTGCCAGTAATACCCACTTAAGTCTCAATGAGCAGTTCTTC
once	TRBV27	TRBJ2-2	15	.	CASRSPLRDTGELFF	TGTGCCAGCAGATCACCCCTCCGGGACACCGGGGAGCTGTTTTTT
.	TRBV7-9	TRBJ1-5	16	TRBD1	CASSLAGGQNDQPQHF	TGTGCCAGCAGCTTAGCAGGGGGCCAGAACGATCAGCCCCAGCATTTT
.	TRBV11-2	TRBJ1-2	16	TRBD1	CASSLGAAGGNYGYTF	TGTGCCAGCAGCTTAGGAGCGGCAGGGGGCAACTATGGCTACACCTTC
.	TRBV18	TRBJ2-6	16	.	CASSPPTGPGANVLTF	TGTGCCAGCTCACCGCCAACAGGGCCAGGGGCCAACGTCCTGACTTTC
.	TRBV19	TRBJ2-1	17	TRBD2	CASSILGAGTSYNEQFF	TGTGCCAGTAGTATCCTGGGGGCCGGGACTAGCTACAATGAGCAGTTCTTC
.	TRBV7-2	TRBJ2-2	14	TRBD2	CASSFSGHTGELFF	TGTGCCAGCAGCTTTAGCGGGCACACCGGGGAGCTGTTTTTT
.	TRBV13	TRBJ1-5	15	.	CASSIGYQGNQPQHF	TGTGCCAGCAGCATCGGTTACCAGGGCAATCAGCCCCAGCATTTT
once	TRBV19	TRBJ1-1	17	.	CASSVAHRSGWNTEAFF	TGTGCCAGTAGTGTCGCCCACCGGTCGGGATGGAACACTGAAGCTTTCTTT
.	TRBV7-9	TRBJ2-5	14	TRBD1	CASSGDRGLETQYF	TGTGCCAGCAGCGGGGACAGGGGGCTTGAGACCCAGTACTTC
.	TRBV5-1	TRBJ2-5	15	.	CASSLGGIPGETQYF	TGCGCCAGCAGCTTGGGCGGGATCCCCGGGGAGACCCAGTACTTC
.	TRBV6-5	TRBJ1-2	13	.	CASSTTSNSGYTF	TGTGCCAGCAGTACTACAAGTAACTCTGGCTACACCTTC
.	TRBV27	TRBJ2-2	14	TRBD1	CASSFGQGIGELFF	TGTGCCAGCAGTTTTGGACAGGGGATCGGGGAGCTGTTTTTT
.	TRBV2	TRBJ2-3	14	TRBD1	CASSPGQATDTQYF	TGTGCCAGCAGTCCGGGACAGGCCACAGATACGCAGTATTTT
.	TRBV5-4	TRBJ1-1	16	TRBD1	CASSQGQPLMNTEAFF	TGTGCCAGCAGCCAGGGACAGCCCCTCATGAACACTGAAGCTTTCTTT
.	TRBV9	TRBJ2-3	12	.	CASSVVEDTQYF	TGTGCCAGCAGCGTAGTGGAAGATACGCAGTATTTT
once	TRBV19	TRBJ2-5	11	.	CASGTRETQYF	TGTGCCAGTGGGACGCGGGAGACCCAGTACTTC
few	TRBV4-2	TRBJ1-1	15	TRBD1	CASSQEGQGFTEAFF	TGTGCCAGCAGCCAAGAAGGACAGGGATTCACTGAAGCTTTCTTT
.	TRBV2	TRBJ1-2	13	.	CASSEGTRYGYTF	TGTGCCAGCAGTGAAGGGACTCGGTATGGCTACACCTTC
few	TRBV18	TRBJ1-1	14	.	CASSPAGASTEAFF	TGTGCCAGCTCACCGGCGGGGGCCAGCACTGAAGCTTTCTTT
.	TRBV28	TRBJ2-3	14	TRBD2	CASSLASGRGTQYF	TGTGCCAGCAGTTTAGCTAGCGGGCGTGGGACGCAGTATTTT
.	TRBV14	TRBJ2-3	14	.	CASSERQGTDTQYF	TGTGCCAGCAGCGAACGACAGGGCACAGATACGCAGTATTTT
.	TRBV5-1	TRBJ2-7	14	TRBD2	CASSTGGTSYEQYF	TGCGCCTCCTCAACGGGGGGGACCTCCTACGAGCAGTACTTC
.	TRBV5-6	TRBJ1-2	14	.	CASSYEGRGNGYTF	TGTGCCAGCAGCTATGAAGGCCGGGGAAATGGCTACACCTTC
.	TRBV7-5	TRBJ1-2	17	.	CVRSLRFRDRTYYGYTF	TGTGTCAGAAGCTTAAGATTCCGGGACAGAACTTACTATGGCTACACCTTC
.	TRBV9	TRBJ1-2	13	.	CASSPGTDYGYTF	TGTGCCAGCAGCCCAGGGACTGATTATGGCTACACCTTC
.	TRBV4-3	TRBJ1-1	15	.	CASSQDMAGNTEAFF	TGCGCCAGCAGCCAAGACATGGCAGGGAACACTGAAGCTTTCTTT
.	TRBV7-9	TRBJ2-5	14	.	CASSLADRQETQYF	TGTGCCAGCAGCTTGGCGGACAGACAAGAGACCCAGTACTTC
.	TRBV5-6	TRBJ1-3	14	.	CASSLREAGNTIYF	TGTGCCAGCAGCTTGCGAGAGGCTGGAAACACCATATATTTT
.	TRBV5-8	TRBJ2-5	18	TRBD2	CASSLSGDSGGMGETQYF	TGTGCCAGCAGCCTATCCGGTGATAGCGGGGGGATGGGAGAGACCCAGTACTTC
.	TRBV28	TRBJ1-5	15	.	CASSPLRDGNQPQHF	TGTGCCAGCAGTCCTCTCAGGGATGGCAATCAGCCCCAGCATTTT
once	TRBV27	TRBJ1-5	15	TRBD1	CASSSRTGANQPQHF	TGTGCCAGCAGTTCCAGGACAGGCGCTAATCAGCCCCAGCATTTT
.	TRBV6-5	TRBJ1-1	14	.	CASSYSQGETEAFF	TGTGCCAGCAGTTACTCACAGGGCGAAACTGAAGCTTTCTTT
.	TRBV5-8	TRBJ2-3	16	TRBD1	CASSLMTGAITDTQYF	TGTGCCAGCAGCTTGATGACAGGGGCTATCACAGATACGCAGTATTTT
.	TRBV5-5	TRBJ2-2	16	.	CASSLSADSNTGELFF	TGTGCCAGCAGCTTGTCTGCGGACTCGAACACCGGGGAGCTGTTTTTT
.	TRBV2	TRBJ1-4	14	TRBD1	CASLSDRVNEKLFF	TGTGCCAGCCTTTCGGACAGGGTTAATGAAAAACTGTTTTTT
once	TRBV7-2	TRBJ1-2	14	.	CASSFFSPGYGYTF	TGTGCCAGCAGCTTTTTTTCCCCTGGCTATGGCTACACCTTC
.	TRBV7-8	TRBJ2-7	14	.	CASSGEDRSYEQYF	TGTGCCAGCAGCGGAGAAGACAGATCCTACGAGCAGTACTTC
.	TRBV29-1	TRBJ1-4	14	.	CSVTGFPTNEKLFF	TGCAGCGTGACGGGCTTCCCAACTAATGAAAAACTGTTTTTT
.	TRBV7-9	TRBJ1-2	12	.	CASSLGVAGYTF	TGTGCCAGCAGCTTAGGGGTGGCTGGCTACACCTTC
.	TRBV7-3	TRBJ2-5	14	.	CASSLSGLQETQYF	TGTGCCAGCAGCTTAAGCGGGCTCCAAGAGACCCAGTACTTC
.	TRBV7-3	TRBJ2-2	17	.	CASSLLGGNTNTGELFF	TGTGCCAGCAGCTTACTAGGGGGGAATACGAACACCGGGGAGCTGTTTTTT
.	TRBV9	TRBJ2-7	13	.	CASSVSDDYEQYF	TGTGCCAGCAGCGTTAGTGACGACTACGAGCAGTACTTC